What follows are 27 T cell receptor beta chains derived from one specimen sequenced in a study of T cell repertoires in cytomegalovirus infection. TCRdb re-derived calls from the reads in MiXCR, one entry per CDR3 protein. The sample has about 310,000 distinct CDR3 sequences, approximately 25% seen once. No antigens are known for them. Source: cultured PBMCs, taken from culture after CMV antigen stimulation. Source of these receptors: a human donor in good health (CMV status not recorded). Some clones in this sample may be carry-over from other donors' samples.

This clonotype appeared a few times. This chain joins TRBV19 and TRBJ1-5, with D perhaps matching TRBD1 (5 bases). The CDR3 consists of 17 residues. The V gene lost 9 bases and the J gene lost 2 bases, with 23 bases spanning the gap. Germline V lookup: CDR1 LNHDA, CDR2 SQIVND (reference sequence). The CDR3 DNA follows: TGTGCCAGCACCGGGATCCCTAACCGGGACCGCAATCAGCCCCAGCATTTT. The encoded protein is CASTGIPNRDRNQPQHF.

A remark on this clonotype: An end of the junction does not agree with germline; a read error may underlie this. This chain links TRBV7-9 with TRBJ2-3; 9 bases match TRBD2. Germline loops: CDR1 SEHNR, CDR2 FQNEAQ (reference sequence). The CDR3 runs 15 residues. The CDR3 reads CASSVAGENTDTQYF. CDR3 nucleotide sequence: TGTGCCAGCAGCGTAGCGGGAGAGAACACAGATACGCAGTATTTT.

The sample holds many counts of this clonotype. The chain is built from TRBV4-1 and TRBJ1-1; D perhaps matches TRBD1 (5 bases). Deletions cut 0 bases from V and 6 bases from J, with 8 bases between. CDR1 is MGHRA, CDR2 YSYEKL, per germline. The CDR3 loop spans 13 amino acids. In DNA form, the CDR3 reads TGCGCCAGCAGCCAAGACAGGGACTCTGAAGCTTTCTTT. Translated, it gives CASSQDRDSEAFF.

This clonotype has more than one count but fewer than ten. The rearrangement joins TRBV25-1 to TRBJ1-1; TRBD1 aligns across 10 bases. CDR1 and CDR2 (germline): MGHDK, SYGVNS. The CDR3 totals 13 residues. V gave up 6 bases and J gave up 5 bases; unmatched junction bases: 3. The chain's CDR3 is CASRRTGGTEAFF. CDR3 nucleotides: TGTGCCAGCAGACGGACAGGGGGGACTGAAGCTTTCTTT.

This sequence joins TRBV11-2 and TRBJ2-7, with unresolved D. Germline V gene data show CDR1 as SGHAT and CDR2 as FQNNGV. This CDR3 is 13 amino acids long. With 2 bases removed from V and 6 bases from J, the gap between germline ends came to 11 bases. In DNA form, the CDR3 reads TGTGCCAGCAGCTTAAGGGCAGGCGGCGAGCAGTACGTC. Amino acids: CASSLRAGGEQYV.

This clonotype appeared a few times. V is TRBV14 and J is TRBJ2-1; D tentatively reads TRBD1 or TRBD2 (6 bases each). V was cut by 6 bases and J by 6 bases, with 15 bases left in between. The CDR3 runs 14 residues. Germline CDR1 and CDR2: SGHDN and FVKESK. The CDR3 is CASSRIGGFNEQFF. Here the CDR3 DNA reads TGTGCCAGCAGTCGAATCGGGGGCTTCAATGAGCAGTTCTTC. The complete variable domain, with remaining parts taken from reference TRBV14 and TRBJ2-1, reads EAGVTQFPSHSVIEKGQTVTLRCDPISGHDNLYWYRRVMGKEIKFLLHFVKESKQDESGMPNNRFLAERTGGTYSTLKVQPAELEDSGVYFCASSRIGGFNEQFFGPGTRLTVL.

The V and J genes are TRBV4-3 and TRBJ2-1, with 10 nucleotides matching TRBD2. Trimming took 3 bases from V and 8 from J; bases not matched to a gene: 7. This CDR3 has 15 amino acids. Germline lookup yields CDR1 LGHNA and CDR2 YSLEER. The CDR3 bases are TGCGCCAGCAGCCACACAGCGGGAGGGCCCGATGAGCAGTTCTTC. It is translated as CASSHTAGGPDEQFF.

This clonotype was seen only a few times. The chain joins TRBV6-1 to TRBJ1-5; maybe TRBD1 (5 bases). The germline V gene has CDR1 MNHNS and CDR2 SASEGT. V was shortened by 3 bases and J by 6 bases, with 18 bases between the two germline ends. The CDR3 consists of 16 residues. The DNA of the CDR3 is TGTGCCAGCAGTGAGATATGGGGCCAGGTAGGTCAGCCCCAGCATTTT. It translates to CASSEIWGQVGQPQHF.

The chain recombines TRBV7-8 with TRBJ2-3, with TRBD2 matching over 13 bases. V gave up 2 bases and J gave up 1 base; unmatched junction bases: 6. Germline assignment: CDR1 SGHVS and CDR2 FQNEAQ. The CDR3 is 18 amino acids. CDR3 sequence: CASSLRRLAGGRTDTQYF. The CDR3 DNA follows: TGTGCCAGCAGCTTAAGGAGACTAGCGGGAGGTCGCACAGATACGCAGTATTTT.

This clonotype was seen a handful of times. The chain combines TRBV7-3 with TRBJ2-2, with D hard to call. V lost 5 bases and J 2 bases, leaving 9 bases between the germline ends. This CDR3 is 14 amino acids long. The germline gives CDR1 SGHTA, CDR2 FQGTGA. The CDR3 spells CASSQSPNTGELFF. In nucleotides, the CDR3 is TGTGCCAGCAGCCAATCCCCCAACACCGGGGAGCTGTTTTTT.

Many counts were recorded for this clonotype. The DNA of the CDR3 is TGTGCCAGCAGCTTAACCGGGCTGTTGGAGCAGTACGTC. Its translation: CASSLTGLLEQYV. The rearrangement uses TRBV7-9 and TRBJ2-7; D unclear. Trimming cost V 2 bases and J 7 bases, with 12 bases left between them. The germline V gene encodes CDR1 SEHNR and CDR2 FQNEAQ (reference sequence). The CDR3 extends over 13 amino acids.

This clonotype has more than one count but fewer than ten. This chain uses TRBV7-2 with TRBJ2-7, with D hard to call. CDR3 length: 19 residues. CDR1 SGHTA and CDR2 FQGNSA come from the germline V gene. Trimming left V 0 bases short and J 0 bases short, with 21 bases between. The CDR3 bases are TGTGCCAGCAGCTTAGCAGCCCCCCTTGAATGGGCGAGCTCCTACGAGCAGTACTTC. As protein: CASSLAAPLEWASSYEQYF.

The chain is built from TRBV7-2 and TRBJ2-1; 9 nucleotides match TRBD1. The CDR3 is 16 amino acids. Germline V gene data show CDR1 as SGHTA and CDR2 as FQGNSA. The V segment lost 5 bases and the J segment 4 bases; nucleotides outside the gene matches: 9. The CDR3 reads CASSLRGTGQYNEQFF. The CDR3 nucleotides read TGTGCCAGCAGCCTTCGCGGGACAGGGCAGTACAATGAGCAGTTCTTC.

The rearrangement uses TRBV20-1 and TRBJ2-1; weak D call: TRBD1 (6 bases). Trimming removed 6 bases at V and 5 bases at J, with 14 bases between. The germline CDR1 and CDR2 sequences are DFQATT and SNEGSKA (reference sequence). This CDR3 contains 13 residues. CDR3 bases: TGCAGTGCCTCGGGGACATTAAACAATGAGCAGTTCTTC. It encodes CSASGTLNNEQFF.

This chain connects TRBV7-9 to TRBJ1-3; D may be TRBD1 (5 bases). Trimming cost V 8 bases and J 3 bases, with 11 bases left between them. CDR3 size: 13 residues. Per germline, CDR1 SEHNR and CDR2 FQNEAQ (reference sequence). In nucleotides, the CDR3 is TGTGCCAGCGCCGGGGCGGTTGGAAACACCATATATTTT. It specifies CASAGAVGNTIYF.

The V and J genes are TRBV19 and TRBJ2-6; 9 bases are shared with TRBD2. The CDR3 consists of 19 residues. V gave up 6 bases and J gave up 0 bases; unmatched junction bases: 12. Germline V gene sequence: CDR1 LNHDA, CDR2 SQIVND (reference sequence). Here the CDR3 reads CASSGQTSGGFSGANVLTF. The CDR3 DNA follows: TGTGCCAGTAGCGGTCAGACTAGCGGTGGGTTCTCTGGGGCCAACGTCCTGACTTTC.

The CDR3 spells CSVEPGGRGEQYF. The CDR3 nucleotides are TGCAGCGTTGAACCGGGCGGGAGGGGGGAGCAGTACTTC. V and J are TRBV29-1 and TRBJ2-7; 9 nucleotides agree with TRBD2. The CDR3 has 13 amino acids. The V segment lost 2 bases and the J segment 7 bases; nucleotides outside the gene matches: 6. Germline V gene data show CDR1 as SQVTM and CDR2 as ANQGSEA.

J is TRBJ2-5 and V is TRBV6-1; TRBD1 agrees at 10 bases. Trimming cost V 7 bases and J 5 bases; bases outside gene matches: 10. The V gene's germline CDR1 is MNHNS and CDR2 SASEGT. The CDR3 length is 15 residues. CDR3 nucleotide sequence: TGTGCCAGCAATAACTGGGACAGGGGTGGGGAGACCCAGTACTTC. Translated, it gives CASNNWDRGGETQYF.

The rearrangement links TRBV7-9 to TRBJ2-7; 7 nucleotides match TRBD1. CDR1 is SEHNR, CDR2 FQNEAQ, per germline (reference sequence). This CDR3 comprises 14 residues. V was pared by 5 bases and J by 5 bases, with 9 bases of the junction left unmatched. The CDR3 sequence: CASSPRDSSHEQYF. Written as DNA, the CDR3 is TGTGCCAGCAGCCCCCGGGACAGTTCCCACGAGCAGTACTTC.

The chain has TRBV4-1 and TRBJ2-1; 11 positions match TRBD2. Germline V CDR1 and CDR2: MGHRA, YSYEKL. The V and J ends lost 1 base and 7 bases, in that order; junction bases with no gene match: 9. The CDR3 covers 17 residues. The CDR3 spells CASSQADGLAGGNEQFF. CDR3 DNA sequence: TGCGCCAGCAGCCAAGCAGATGGACTAGCGGGTGGAAATGAGCAGTTCTTC.

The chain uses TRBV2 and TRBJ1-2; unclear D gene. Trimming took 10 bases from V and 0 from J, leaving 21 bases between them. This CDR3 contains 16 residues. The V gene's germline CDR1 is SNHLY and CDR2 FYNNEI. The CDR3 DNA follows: TGTGCCACCTCCCCGACGATGGCAACCTCTAACTATGGCTACACCTTC. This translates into CATSPTMATSNYGYTF.

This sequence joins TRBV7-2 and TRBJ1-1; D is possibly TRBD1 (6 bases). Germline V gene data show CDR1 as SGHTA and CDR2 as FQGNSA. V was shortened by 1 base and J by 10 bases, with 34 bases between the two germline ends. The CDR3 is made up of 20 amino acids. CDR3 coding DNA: TGTGCCAGCAGCTTAGTTTCCCCACAGGGCTCCGCTGCCTTCTACGGAGGAGCTTTCTTT. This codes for CASSLVSPQGSAAFYGGAFF.

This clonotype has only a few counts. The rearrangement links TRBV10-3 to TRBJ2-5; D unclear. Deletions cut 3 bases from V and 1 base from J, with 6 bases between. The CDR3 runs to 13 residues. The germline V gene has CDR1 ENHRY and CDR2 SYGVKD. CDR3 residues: CAISEQSQETQYF. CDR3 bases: TGTGCCATCAGTGAACAGAGCCAAGAGACCCAGTACTTC.

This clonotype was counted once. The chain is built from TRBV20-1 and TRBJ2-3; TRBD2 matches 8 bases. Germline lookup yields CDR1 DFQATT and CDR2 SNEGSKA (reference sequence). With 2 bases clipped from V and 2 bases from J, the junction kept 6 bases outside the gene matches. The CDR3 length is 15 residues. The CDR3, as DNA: TGCAGTGCTAGAAAGTTAGCGGGAACCACAGATACGCAGTATTTT. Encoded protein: CSARKLAGTTDTQYF.

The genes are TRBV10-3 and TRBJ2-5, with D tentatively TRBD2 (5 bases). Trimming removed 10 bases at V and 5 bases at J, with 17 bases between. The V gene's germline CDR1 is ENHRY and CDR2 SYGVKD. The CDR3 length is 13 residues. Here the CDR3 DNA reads TGTGCCACCCGAGGGCAGGTGAGGGAGACCCAGTACTTC. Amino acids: CATRGQVRETQYF.

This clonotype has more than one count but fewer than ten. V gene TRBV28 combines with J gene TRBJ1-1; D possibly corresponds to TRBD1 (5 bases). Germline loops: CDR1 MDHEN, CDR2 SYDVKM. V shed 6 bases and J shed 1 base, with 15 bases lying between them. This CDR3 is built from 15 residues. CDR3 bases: TGTGCCAGCAGCAACGGGGGACTTGCGAACACTGAAGCTTTCTTT. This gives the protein CASSNGGLANTEAFF.

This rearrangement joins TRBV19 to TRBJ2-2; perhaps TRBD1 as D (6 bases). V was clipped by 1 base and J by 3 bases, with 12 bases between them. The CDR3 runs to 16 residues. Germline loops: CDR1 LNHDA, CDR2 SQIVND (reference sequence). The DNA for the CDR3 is TGTGCCAGTAGTATAGGCAGGGGTCGGGACACCGGGGAGCTGTTTTTT. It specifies CASSIGRGRDTGELFF.